Below, 20 T cell receptor beta chains from the same sample are listed, as sequenced in a study of regulatory T cells in long-lasting Graves disease. The sample's time point: newly diagnosed GD, antithyroid drugs for less than 3 months. With RNA extracted from PBMCs as input, the TCR library was made. Sequencing libraries for TCR beta were prepared with iRepertoire HTBI primers and Arm-PCR of CDR3 regions. Each CDR3 protein gets one entry after TCRdb re-called the multiplex PCR reads with MiXCR. The repertoire holds hundreds of thousands of distinct CDR3 sequences, with approximately 16% as singletons. These data were also reused for a study on T cells in Graves' hyperthyroidism and ophthalmopathy.

The sample in question was peripheral blood mononuclear cells (PBMCs), obtained at new diagnosis, from a patient treated with antithyroid drugs. All receptors derive from a woman in her forties with Graves disease.

This clonotype was recorded many times. The chain employs TRBV10-3 and TRBJ2-7; no clear D gene. Between the trimmed V and J ends, which lost 6 bases and 9 bases, there was a span of 15 bases. This CDR3 has 12 residues. The V gene's germline CDR1 is ENHRY and CDR2 SYGVKD. Here the CDR3 DNA reads TGTGCCATCAGCAAAGACCTAGGCGGGCAGTACTTC. Translating it yields CAISKDLGGQYF.

In this sample, this clonotype turned up many times. The V and J genes are TRBV11-2 and TRBJ2-3; TRBD1 matches 7 bases. The ends lost 3 bases at V and 4 bases at J; junction bases unmatched: 4. Germline loops: CDR1 SGHAT, CDR2 FQNNGV. The CDR3 extends over 14 amino acids. For the CDR3, the DNA is TGTGCCAGCAGCTTCACGACAGGGCCAGATACGCAGTATTTT. Protein product: CASSFTTGPDTQYF.

The CDR3 region has the DNA TGCGCCAGCAGCTTGAGTGACATGAACACTGAAGCTTTCTTT. Protein product: CASSLSDMNTEAFF. The rearrangement links TRBV5-1 to TRBJ1-1; D is undetermined. CDR1 SGHRS and CDR2 YFSETQ come from the germline V gene. Trimming removed 1 base at V and 0 bases at J, with 7 bases between. This CDR3 has 14 amino acids.

This clonotype was recorded many times. The chain has TRBV9 and TRBJ2-1, with a possible D match to TRBD1 (7 bases). Germline CDR1 reads SGDLS; CDR2 reads YYNGEE. Trimming cost V 4 bases and J 2 bases, with 13 bases left between them. CDR3 size: 15 residues. The CDR3 nucleotides are TGTGCCAGCAGCCCAGGGGGGAGCGCCTACAATGAGCAGTTCTTC. The encoded protein is CASSPGGSAYNEQFF.

This chain joins TRBV10-3 and TRBJ2-3, with D tentatively TRBD1 or TRBD2 (5 bases each). V lost 10 bases to trimming and J lost 0 bases, with 17 bases between them. This CDR3 region has 15 residues. Germline-derived CDR1 and CDR2 are ENHRY and SYGVKD. The chain's CDR3 is CATLWDGFSTDTQYF. CDR3 in DNA: TGTGCCACCTTATGGGACGGATTTAGCACAGATACGCAGTATTTT.

This clonotype was counted only a few times. The chain employs TRBV4-2 and TRBJ2-7; 8 bases align to TRBD1. With 3 bases clipped from V and 4 bases from J, the junction kept 5 bases outside the gene matches. There are 14 residues in the CDR3. Germline loops: CDR1 LGHNA, CDR2 YNFKEQ. The CDR3 sequence is CASSQTGVLYEQYF. Written as DNA, the CDR3 is TGTGCCAGCAGCCAGACAGGGGTGCTGTACGAGCAGTACTTC.

This clonotype has only a few counts. The rearrangement links TRBV9 to TRBJ2-7; 12 nucleotides line up with TRBD2. The ends lost 3 bases at V and 4 bases at J; junction bases unmatched: 8. The CDR3 loop spans 16 amino acids. Per germline, CDR1 SGDLS and CDR2 YYNGEE. DNA of the CDR3: TGTGCCAGCAGCGCCGGTCCGACTAGCGGGAGTTACGAGCAGTACTTC. Translation: CASSAGPTSGSYEQYF.

The sample holds many counts of this clonotype. The gene calls are TRBV10-2 and TRBJ2-2; D is possibly TRBD2 (5 bases). The germline CDR1 and CDR2 sequences are WSHSY and SAAADI. V lost 4 bases and J 5 bases, leaving 11 bases between the germline ends. The CDR3 sequence is 14 residues long. The CDR3 DNA reads as TGCGCCAGCAGTGTGGCAGGAGGTACCGGGGAGCTGTTTTTT. It encodes CASSVAGGTGELFF.

V and J are TRBV12-5 and TRBJ2-4; perhaps TRBD2 as D (6 bases). The CDR3 extends over 16 amino acids. V was shortened by 3 bases and J by 4 bases, with 16 bases between the two germline ends. Germline V CDR1 and CDR2: LGHNT, FRNRAP. CDR3 DNA sequence: TGTGCTAGTGGTTTCTCAACCTCCGGGACTAAAAACATTCAGTACTTC. This gives the protein CASGFSTSGTKNIQYF.

This clonotype was seen ten or more times. The rearrangement links TRBV11-2 to TRBJ2-2, with 8 bases fitting TRBD2. Per the germline V gene, CDR1 is SGHAT and CDR2 is FQNNGV. V shed 5 bases, J shed 7 bases, and the junction held 6 bases outside the gene matches. This CDR3 region has 14 residues. In DNA form, the CDR3 reads TGTGCCAGCAGCCGAGCGGGAGAAGGCGGGGAGCTGTTTTTT. Its protein product is CASSRAGEGGELFF. The entire variable domain, with the rest obtained from reference TRBV11-2 and TRBJ2-2, is as follows: EAGVAQSPRYKIIEKRQSVAFWCNPISGHATLYWYQQILGQGPKLLIQFQNNGVVDDSQLPKDRFSAERLKGVDSTLKIQPAKLEDSAVYLCASSRAGEGGELFFGEGSRLTVL.

This clonotype was picked up many times. This rearrangement joins TRBV18 to TRBJ1-1; D is undetermined. Germline-derived CDR1 and CDR2 are KGHSH and LQKENI. This CDR3 comprises 13 residues. V was trimmed by 3 bases and J by 1 base, leaving 6 bases between them. CDR3: CASSPWANTEAFF. The DNA of the CDR3 is TGTGCCAGCTCACCCTGGGCGAACACTGAAGCTTTCTTT.

The chain employs TRBV4-1 and TRBJ1-3; possible D gene TRBD1, 5 bases. Trimming stripped 1 base from V and 0 bases from J, with 10 bases between. Germline CDR1 and CDR2: MGHRA and YSYEKL. The CDR3 runs 16 residues. The CDR3 DNA reads TGCGCCAGCAGCCAAGTTGGACAAATCTCTGGAAACACCATATATTTT. Protein sequence: CASSQVGQISGNTIYF.

The chain combines TRBV19 with TRBJ1-5; D may be TRBD1 (5 bases). V was shortened by 3 bases and J by 9 bases, with 21 bases between the two germline ends. The CDR3 extends over 16 amino acids. Germline V gives CDR1 LNHDA, CDR2 SQIVND (reference sequence). The CDR3 DNA sequence: TGTGCCAGTAGTATCCCCGGGACCGAAATCGGTGGGCCCCAGCATTTT. Protein sequence: CASSIPGTEIGGPQHF.

With respect to this clonotype: A much larger clone lies one base from this, so it may be a read error. The chain couples TRBV11-2 to TRBJ1-1; a possible D gene is TRBD1 (6 bases). Germline lookup yields CDR1 SGHAT and CDR2 FQNNGV. The CDR3 has 16 residues. The CDR3 DNA reads as TGTGCCAACAGCTTAGTGGGGGCAAAATGGTACACTGAAGCTTTCTTT. Translating it yields CANSLVGAKWYTEAFF.

CDR3 nucleotides: TGTGCCAGTAGTATCTGGGACAGGGGAAAGGGTAACTATGGCTACACCTTC. Translating gives CASSIWDRGKGNYGYTF. The rearrangement joins TRBV19 to TRBJ1-2, with TRBD1 matching 10 bases. The CDR3 has 17 amino acids. Germline lookup yields CDR1 LNHDA and CDR2 SQIVND (reference sequence). V gave up 3 bases and J gave up 1 base; unmatched junction bases: 8.

This chain links TRBV29-1 with TRBJ1-1, with D unresolved. The CDR3 totals 11 residues. V was trimmed by 7 bases and J by 1 base, leaving 7 bases between them. In germline, CDR1 is SQVTM, CDR2 ANQGSEA. The CDR3 is CSAAENTEAFF. CDR3 coding DNA: TGCAGCGCCGCAGAGAACACTGAAGCTTTCTTT. Supplemented by reference TRBV29-1 and TRBJ1-1, the full variable domain reads SAVISQKPSRDICQRGTSLTIQCQVDSQVTMMFWYRQQPGQSLTLIATANQGSEATYESGFVIDKFPISRPNLTFSTLTVSNMSPEDSSIYLCSAAENTEAFFGQGTRLTVV.

The sample holds many counts of this clonotype. V gene TRBV18 combines with J gene TRBJ2-7; D gene uncertain. Trimming cost V 0 bases and J 5 bases, with 14 bases left between them. The germline CDR1 and CDR2 sequences are KGHSH and LQKENI. The CDR3 consists of 15 residues. The CDR3 DNA follows: TGTGCCAGCTCACCACCGAGGTCAGGCGCCCACGAGCAGTACTTC. Translated: CASSPPRSGAHEQYF. The full variable domain, in which reference TRBV18 and TRBJ2-7 provide the parts outside the CDR3, is NAGVMQNPRHLVRRRGQEARLRCSPMKGHSHVYWYRQLPEEGLKFMVYLQKENIIDESGMPKERFSAEFPKEGPSILRIQQVVRGDSAAYFCASSPPRSGAHEQYFGPGTRLTVT.

This chain joins TRBV28 and TRBJ1-1; the D is unclear. Germline V CDR1 and CDR2: MDHEN, SYDVKM. The CDR3 sequence is 12 residues long. CDR3 sequence reads: CSVRVGNTEAFF. The CDR3 nucleotides are TGTTCGGTGAGGGTGGGGAACACTGAAGCTTTCTTT.

The gene calls are TRBV4-2 and TRBJ2-3; tentative D call: TRBD2 (6 bases). The CDR3 totals 16 residues. V was shortened by 1 base and J by 5 bases, with 16 bases between the two germline ends. Germline CDR1 and CDR2: LGHNA and YNFKEQ. The CDR3 reads CASSQGRGRGLDTQYF. CDR3 in DNA: TGTGCCAGCAGCCAAGGGCGGGGTCGAGGATTAGATACGCAGTATTTT.

This clonotype was seen repeatedly, ten times or more. The chain combines TRBV12-3 or TRBV12-4 with TRBJ1-2; D might be TRBD1 (5 bases). There are 14 residues in the CDR3. The V end was cut by 6 bases, the J end by 8 bases, with 19 bases between. The CDR3 region has the DNA TGTGCCAGCAGCCACGATCGACAGCCCAGGGGCTACACCTTC. Encoded protein: CASSHDRQPRGYTF.